Below, one TCR beta chain is given with its context. What it binds is unknown. The sample comes from a study of Tregs in tolerant kidney transplant recipients. CD4+CD25+CD127- Tregs, CD4+CD25- non-Tregs, CD4 and CD8 cells were sorted. The data were produced by immunoSEQ multiplex PCR, yet TCRdb's version contains in-frame clones alone and is incomplete. The sample lists about 240,000 clones, about 80% occurring once. Trimming cost V 5 bases and J 4 bases; bases outside gene matches: 3. This CDR3 contains 16 residues. Germline V CDR1 and CDR2: SGHTA, FQGTGA. General study points: No direct test of biological reproducibility was done here. Activated donor B cell expansion appeared to reveal the most relevant donor-specific TCRbeta repertoire.

This TCR was recovered from a human donor in good health. The V gene is TRBV7-3, the J gene TRBJ2-2, with TRBD2 matching over 14 bases. The sequenced sample consisted of CD4+ T cells from blood. The CDR3 region has the DNA TGTGCCAGCAGCCGCGGACTAGCGGGAGGCACCGGGGAGCTGTTTTTT. It translates to CASSRGLAGGTGELFF. Full variable domain (rest looked up from reference TRBV7-3 and TRBJ2-2): GAGVSQTPSNKVTEKGKYVELRCDPISGHTALYWYRQSLGQGPEFLIYFQGTGAADDSGLPNDRFFAVRPEGSVSTLKIQRTERGDSAVYLCASSRGLAGGTGELFFGEGSRLTVL.